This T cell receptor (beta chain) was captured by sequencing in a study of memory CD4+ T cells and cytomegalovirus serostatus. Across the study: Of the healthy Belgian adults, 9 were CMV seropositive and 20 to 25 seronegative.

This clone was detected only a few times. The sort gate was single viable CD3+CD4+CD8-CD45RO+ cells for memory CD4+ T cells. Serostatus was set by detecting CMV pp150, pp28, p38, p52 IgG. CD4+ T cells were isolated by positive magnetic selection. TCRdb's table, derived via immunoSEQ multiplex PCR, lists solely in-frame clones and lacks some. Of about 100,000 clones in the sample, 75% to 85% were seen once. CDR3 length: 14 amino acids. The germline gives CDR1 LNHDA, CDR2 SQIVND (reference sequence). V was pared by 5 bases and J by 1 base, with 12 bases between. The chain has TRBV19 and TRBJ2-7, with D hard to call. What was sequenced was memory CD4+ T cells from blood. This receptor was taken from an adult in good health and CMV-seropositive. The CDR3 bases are TGTGCCAGTAGTCTCCCGGACCGATCCTACGAGCAGTACTTC. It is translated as CASSLPDRSYEQYF.